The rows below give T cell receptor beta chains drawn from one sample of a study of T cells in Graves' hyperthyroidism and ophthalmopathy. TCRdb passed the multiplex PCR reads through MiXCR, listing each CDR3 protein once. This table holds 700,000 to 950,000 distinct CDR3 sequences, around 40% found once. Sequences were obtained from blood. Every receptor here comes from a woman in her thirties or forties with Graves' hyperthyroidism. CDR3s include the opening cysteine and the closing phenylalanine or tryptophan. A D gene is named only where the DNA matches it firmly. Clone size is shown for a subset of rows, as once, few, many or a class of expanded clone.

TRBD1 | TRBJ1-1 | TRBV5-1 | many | CASNDGTGGTEAFF | TGCGCCAGCAACGACGGGACAGGGGGCACTGAAGCTTTCTTT
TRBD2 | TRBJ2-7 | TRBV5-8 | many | CASSHGLAGSYEQYF | TGTGCCAGCAGCCACGGACTAGCGGGATCCTACGAGCAGTACTTC
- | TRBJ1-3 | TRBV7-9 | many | CASSLPSGNTIYF | TGTGCCAGCAGCTTACCTTCTGGAAACACCATATATTTT
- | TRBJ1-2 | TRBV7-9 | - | CASSLMTAWVYGYTF | TGTGCCAGCAGCTTAATGACGGCCTGGGTCTATGGCTACACCTTC
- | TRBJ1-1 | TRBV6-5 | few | CASSPTRFRRTEAFF | TGTGCCAGCAGTCCGACCAGGTTCCGGAGGACTGAAGCTTTCTTT
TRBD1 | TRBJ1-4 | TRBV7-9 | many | CASSRRDSGTNEKLFF | TGTGCCAGCAGCCGACGGGACAGCGGAACTAATGAAAAACTGTTTTTT
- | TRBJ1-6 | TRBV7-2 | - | CASSPQGLYNSPLHF | TGTGCCAGCAGCCCCCAGGGGTTGTATAATTCACCCCTCCACTTT
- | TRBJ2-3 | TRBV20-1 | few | CSAGRGDTQYF | TGCAGTGCTGGTCGCGGGGATACGCAGTATTTT
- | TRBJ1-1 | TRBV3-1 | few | CASSRMGTDNTEAFF | TGTGCCAGCAGCCGGATGGGGACGGACAACACTGAAGCTTTCTTT
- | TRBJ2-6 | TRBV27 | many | CASSSLRGRANVLTF | TGTGCCAGCAGTTCTCTCAGGGGAAGGGCCAACGTCCTGACTTTC
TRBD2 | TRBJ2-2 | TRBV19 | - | CASSISSGSTGELFF | TGTGCCAGTAGTATCTCTAGCGGGAGCACCGGGGAGCTGTTTTTT
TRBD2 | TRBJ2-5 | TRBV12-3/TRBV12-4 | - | CASSGTSFRGIETQYF | TGTGCCAGCAGCGGGACTAGCTTCCGTGGTATTGAGACCCAGTACTTC
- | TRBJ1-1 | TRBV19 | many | CASTGGRGTEAFF | TGTGCCAGTACCGGGGGACGGGGCACTGAAGCTTTCTTT
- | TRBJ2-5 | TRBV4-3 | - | CASSQGGTRQGETQYF | TGCGCCAGCAGCCAAGGGGGAACTAGGCAGGGAGAGACCCAGTACTTC
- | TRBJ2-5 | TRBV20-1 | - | CSARAGKRDSQETQYF | TGCAGTGCTAGGGCCGGGAAACGGGACTCCCAAGAGACCCAGTACTTC